A selection of T cell receptor beta chains follows, all from one sample in a study of blood T cell repertoires in COVID-19. TCRdb's table, derived via immunoSEQ multiplex PCR, lists solely in-frame clones and lacks some. This table has 110,000 to 150,000 clones, almost 90% appearing once. The material sequenced was peripheral blood. These receptors were collected from a woman in her sixties with acute or convalescent COVID-19. The CDR3 runs from the conserved cysteine through the conserved F or W. D genes are given only for firm matches.

cdr3_aa v_call d_call
CASSQPGGTGIRDGYTF TRBV7-9 -
CASSPQGAREINEKLFF TRBV7-9 TRBD1
CAWSVGTSSNTGELFF TRBV30 -
CASSQSVEGGRRHEQYF TRBV23-1 -
CASSWDREWADTQYF TRBV28 TRBD1
CASSIPRGRTEAFF TRBV2 TRBD1
CSVVGTGSYNEQFF TRBV29-1 TRBD1
CASSLDRGYGYTF TRBV4-3 TRBD1
CATTGSATNEKLFF TRBV10-3 TRBD1
CASSPTSGGAGELFF TRBV7-2 TRBD2
CASSLVGQNYGYTF TRBV28 -
CASSNGTVGGYTF TRBV21-1 -
CSASQIGGGLEETQYF TRBV20-1 -
CASSYSRQLGDTQYF TRBV6-5 -
CASSIDGVAAGIDEQYF TRBV19 -
CASSLDSGGNYGYTF TRBV5-4 -
CASNPGTETDTQYF TRBV5-1 TRBD1
CASSLRSGGVYGEQFF TRBV27 TRBD2
CSVGTSGASTDTQYF TRBV29-1 TRBD2
CASSQRTGIQETQYF TRBV3-1/TRBV3-2 TRBD1
CASTLGFNEKLFF TRBV19 -
CASSPTTGNTEAFF TRBV7-3 -
CASSPQALSPTGTEAFF TRBV18 -
CASRTNEGASDTEAFF TRBV6-6 TRBD1
CASSVRGEVGYTF TRBV9 -
CASSLEILNGETQYF TRBV7-8 -